Following are 22 T cell receptor beta chains from one sample sequenced in a study of cytomegalovirus exposure and HLA in healthy donors. This PCR relied on a set of 60 Vbeta primers and 13 Jbeta primers. Sequencing used immunoSEQ multiplex PCR; TCRdb keeps in-frame clones, though not all of them. The sample holds some 100,000 clones, around three quarters seen once. The source material was PBMCs. The receptors derive from a woman aged 45-65 years in good health and CMV-seropositive.

The rearrangement uses TRBV5-6 and TRBJ1-2; 11 bases agree with TRBD1. Germline CDR1 is SGHDT and CDR2 is YYEEEE. The CDR3 totals 16 residues. J gave up 5 bases and V 4 bases, and 10 bases lay outside the gene matches. CDR3 protein: CASSIRTGGDFYGYTF. The CDR3 nucleotides are TGTGCCAGCAGCATCAGGACAGGGGGCGATTTTTATGGCTACACCTTC.

CDR3 loop: CATSSGVGPRADTQYF. CDR3 DNA: TGTGCCACCAGCAGCGGGGTCGGACCTAGGGCAGATACGCAGTATTTT. The chain is built from TRBV15 and TRBJ2-3; the D gene is possibly TRBD2 (5 bases). The CDR3 totals 16 residues. Between the trimmed V and J ends, which lost 3 bases and 4 bases, there was a span of 17 bases. Germline-derived CDR1 and CDR2 are LNHNV and YYDKDF (reference sequence).

The chain uses TRBV29-1 and TRBJ2-3, with 12 bases fitting TRBD1. CDR1 and CDR2 from the germline V gene are SQVTM and ANQGSEA. V lost 2 bases, J lost 3 bases, and 6 bases stayed unmatched. The CDR3 length is 16 residues. CDR3 amino acids: CSVEKGQGAWTDTQYF. CDR3 in DNA: TGCAGCGTTGAAAAGGGACAGGGGGCTTGGACAGATACGCAGTATTTT.

The gene calls are TRBV7-3 and TRBJ2-3; 8 bases align to TRBD2. CDR1 SGHTA and CDR2 FQGTGA come from the germline V gene. V was pared by 2 bases and J by 0 bases, with 4 bases of the junction left unmatched. The CDR3 length is 16 residues. The CDR3 loop is CASSLFGGGSTDTQYF. In DNA, the CDR3 is TGTGCCAGCAGCTTATTTGGCGGGGGGAGCACAGATACGCAGTATTTT.

In its sample, this clone was seen a few times. The V call is TRBV7-9, the J call TRBJ2-1, with D possibly being TRBD2 (5 bases). The CDR3 is 15 amino acids. Trimming stripped 1 base from V and 0 bases from J, with 7 bases between. Germline CDR1 SEHNR, CDR2 FQNEAQ (reference sequence). DNA of the CDR3: TGTGCCAGCAGCTTAGAGCGGACCTCCTACAATGAGCAGTTCTTC. This gives the protein CASSLERTSYNEQFF.

This clone was picked up one time. The chain joins TRBV5-4 to TRBJ2-1; 11 nucleotides line up with TRBD2. V gave up 0 bases and J gave up 12 bases; unmatched junction bases: 11. Germline CDR1 is SGHNT and CDR2 is YYREEE (reference sequence). CDR3 length equals 16 residues. For the CDR3, the DNA is TGTGCCAGCAGCTTGGTACCCCTAGCGGGGGGCTCAGGGCAGTTCTTC. Protein product: CASSLVPLAGGSGQFF.

Regarding this clone: A junction end diverges from the germline sequence, so it may reflect a read error. This sequence joins TRBV7-9 and TRBJ2-7; a weak D match, TRBD1 (5 bases). The germline CDR1 and CDR2 sequences are SEHNR and FQNEAQ (reference sequence). The CDR3 consists of 15 residues. DNA for the CDR3: TGTTCCAGCAGCTTAAAGGGCATAGGGGACTACGAGCAGTACTTC. Its translation is CSSSLKGIGDYEQYF.

This chain joins TRBV19 and TRBJ2-1, with D perhaps matching TRBD1 (6 bases). Germline V gene data show CDR1 as LNHDA and CDR2 as SQIVND (reference sequence). The CDR3 contains 14 residues. Trimming shortened V by 1 base and J by 5 bases, and 9 bases separated the two germline ends. The CDR3 DNA is TGTGCCAGTAGTATAGTAGGGGGAAACAATGAGCAGTTCTTC. Its protein product is CASSIVGGNNEQFF.

This chain uses TRBV6-5 with TRBJ2-3, with TRBD2 matching over 8 bases. CDR3 length: 13 residues. Germline V gene lookup returns CDR1 MNHEY and CDR2 SVGAGI. J gave up 7 bases and V 6 bases, and 6 bases lay outside the gene matches. The CDR3 sequence is CASRPGGAYTQYF. CDR3 coding DNA: TGTGCCAGCAGGCCCGGGGGGGCTTATACGCAGTATTTT.

The CDR3 spells CSVASGVGEEKLFF. The CDR3 DNA reads TGCAGCGTTGCATCAGGGGTGGGAGAGGAAAAACTGTTTTTT. The chain uses TRBV29-1 and TRBJ1-4, with D perhaps TRBD1 (6 bases). This CDR3 has 14 amino acids. V was clipped by 4 bases and J by 8 bases, with 17 bases between them. The germline gives CDR1 SQVTM, CDR2 ANQGSEA.

V usage is TRBV7-9 and J usage is TRBJ1-1; the D gene is possibly TRBD1 (5 bases). The length of the CDR3 is 13 residues. Trimming shortened V by 5 bases and J by 5 bases, and 12 bases separated the two germline ends. Germline CDR1 SEHNR, CDR2 FQNEAQ (reference sequence). CDR3 protein: CASSGAKGTEAFF. CDR3 DNA: TGTGCCAGCAGCGGGGCAAAGGGAACTGAAGCTTTCTTT.

The table lists this clone with a few counts. V gene TRBV29-1 combines with J gene TRBJ2-1; 15 bases agree with TRBD2. Germline V gene lookup returns CDR1 SQVTM and CDR2 ANQGSEA. The junction had 9 bases not matched to a gene; V was cut back by 2 bases and J by 7 bases. This CDR3 comprises 17 residues. DNA of the CDR3: TGCAGCGTTGAAAGGGGACTAGCGGGAGGTCGAATGAATGAGCAGTTCTTC. Translating it yields CSVERGLAGGRMNEQFF.

The V gene is TRBV19, the J gene TRBJ1-1; TRBD1 might be the D (5 bases). CDR1 is LNHDA, CDR2 SQIVND, per germline (reference sequence). The length of the CDR3 is 15 residues. Between the trimmed V and J ends, which lost 3 bases and 0 bases, there was a span of 11 bases. CDR3 DNA: TGTGCCAGTAGTATCGGGGGTAGGGTGAACACTGAAGCTTTCTTT. Its protein is CASSIGGRVNTEAFF.

The chain employs TRBV19 and TRBJ1-4; D perhaps matches TRBD1 (6 bases). The CDR3 runs to 16 residues. Germline-derived CDR1 and CDR2 are LNHDA and SQIVND (reference sequence). V shed 3 bases and J shed 7 bases, with 18 bases lying between them. The CDR3 here is CASSIPRSGAGEKLFF. CDR3 DNA: TGTGCCAGTAGTATCCCTCGTTCAGGGGCCGGTGAAAAACTGTTTTTT.

This chain connects TRBV27 to TRBJ2-4; tentatively, D is TRBD1 (5 bases). CDR1 is MNHEY, CDR2 SMNVEV, per germline (reference sequence). The CDR3 covers 10 residues. The V end lost 9 bases, the J end lost 15 bases, and 15 bases lay between the germline ends. CDR3 loop: CASHGHPRYF. CDR3 coding DNA: TGTGCCAGTCACGGACATCCCCGGTACTTC.

This rearrangement joins TRBV27 to TRBJ2-3; D is uncertain. Trimming left V 5 bases short and J 5 bases short, with 14 bases between. Germline V gives CDR1 MNHEY, CDR2 SMNVEV (reference sequence). This CDR3 has 14 amino acids. CDR3 in DNA: TGTGCCAGCAGTCTCTGGAGCCGCTTAGATACGCAGTATTTT. It encodes CASSLWSRLDTQYF.

DNA for the CDR3: TGTGCCAGCAGCGCTACAGGGGGTATGAACACTGAAGCTTTCTTT. Protein sequence: CASSATGGMNTEAFF. The chain employs TRBV9 and TRBJ1-1, with 8 bases fitting TRBD1. With 3 bases clipped from V and 0 bases from J, the junction kept 4 bases outside the gene matches. Germline assignment: CDR1 SGDLS and CDR2 YYNGEE. This CDR3 has 15 residues.

The rearrangement joins TRBV6-6 to TRBJ1-3; TRBD1 aligns across 8 bases. Losses at the gene ends were 4 bases for V and 1 base for J; bases not matched to a gene: 6. This CDR3 has 16 residues. Germline CDR1 is MNHNY and CDR2 is SVGAGI (reference sequence). The CDR3 spells CASSFPQGASGNTIYF. In DNA form, the CDR3 reads TGTGCCAGCAGTTTCCCTCAGGGGGCGTCTGGAAACACCATATATTTT.

V gene TRBV7-2 combines with J gene TRBJ1-4; D gene uncertain. This CDR3 has 16 residues. V dropped 5 bases and J dropped 1 base, with 14 bases sitting between them. Per germline, CDR1 SGHTA and CDR2 FQGNSA. The CDR3 bases are TGTGCCAGCAGCACCCGACTCGTAGGAACTAATGAAAAACTGTTTTTT. Protein sequence: CASSTRLVGTNEKLFF.

The chain is built from TRBV9 and TRBJ2-2; no firm D call. V was trimmed by 4 bases and J by 3 bases, leaving 4 bases between them. Germline values: CDR1 SGDLS, CDR2 YYNGEE. The CDR3 is made up of 12 amino acids. For the CDR3, the DNA is TGTGCCAGCAGCCCCTACACCGGGGAGCTGTTTTTT. Protein product: CASSPYTGELFF. Supplemented by reference TRBV9 and TRBJ2-2, the full variable domain reads DSGVTQTPKHLITATGQRVTLRCSPRSGDLSVYWYQQSLDQGLQFLIQYYNGEERAKGNILERFSAQQFPDLHSELNLSSLELGDSALYFCASSPYTGELFFGEGSRLTVL.

The J gene is TRBJ1-6, the V gene TRBV21-1; TRBD1 was called by the table and not checked on the DNA. TRBV21-1 is recorded as a pseudogene. The CDR3 runs to 15 residues. The CDR3 protein is CASSKGLQGNSPLHF. The CDR3 coding sequence is TGTGCCAGCAGCAAAGGCCTGCAGGGGAATTCACCCCTCCACTTT.

This rearrangement joins TRBV7-2 to TRBJ2-3, with 9 nucleotides matching TRBD2. V shed 7 bases and J 1 base; nucleotides not matched to a gene: 9. CDR3 length: 16 residues. CDR1 is SGHTA, CDR2 FQGNSA, per germline. CDR3 sequence: CASTLGVAGGTDTQYF. In nucleotides, the CDR3 is TGTGCCAGCACCCTAGGGGTAGCGGGGGGCACAGATACGCAGTATTTT. Combining the CDR3 with reference TRBV7-2 and TRBJ2-3 gives the whole variable domain GAGVSQSPSNKVTEKGKDVELRCDPISGHTALYWYRQSLGQGLEFLIYFQGNSAPDKSGLPSDRFSAERTGGSVSTLTIQRTQQEDSAVYLCASTLGVAGGTDTQYFGPGTRLTVL.